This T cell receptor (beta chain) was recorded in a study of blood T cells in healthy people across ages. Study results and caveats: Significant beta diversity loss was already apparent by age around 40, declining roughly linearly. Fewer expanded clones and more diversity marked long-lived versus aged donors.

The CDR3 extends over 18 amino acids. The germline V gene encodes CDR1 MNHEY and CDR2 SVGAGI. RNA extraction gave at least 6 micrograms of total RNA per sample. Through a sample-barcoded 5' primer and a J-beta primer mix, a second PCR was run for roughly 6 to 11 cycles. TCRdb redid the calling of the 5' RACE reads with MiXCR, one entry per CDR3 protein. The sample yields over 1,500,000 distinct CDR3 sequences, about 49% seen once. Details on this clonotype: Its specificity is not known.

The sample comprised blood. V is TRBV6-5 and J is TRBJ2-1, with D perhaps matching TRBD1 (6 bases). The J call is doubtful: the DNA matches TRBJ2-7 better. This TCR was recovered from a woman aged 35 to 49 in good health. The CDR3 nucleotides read TGTGCCAGCAGTTACGAGGTGGTGGGGGCAGAGTCCTACAATGAGCAGTACTTC. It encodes CASSYEVVGAESYNEQYF.